These 19 T cell receptor beta chains share one sample of origin, sequenced in a study of blood T cell repertoires in COVID-19. TCRdb's table, derived via immunoSEQ multiplex PCR, lists solely in-frame clones and lacks some. The data show roughly 150,000 clones, 70% to 90% seen once. Sequencing used peripheral blood. These receptors all stem from a human donor in a cohort sampled during active COVID-19.

V gene TRBV9 combines with J gene TRBJ2-7, with D perhaps matching TRBD2 (6 bases). The germline V and J ends were trimmed by 2 bases and 2 bases, with 11 bases remaining between them. This CDR3 is built from 14 residues. Germline CDR1 and CDR2: SGDLS and YYNGEE. The CDR3 bases are TGTGCCAGCAGCGTTTCTAGCGCCACCTACGAGCAGTACTTC. Amino acid sequence: CASSVSSATYEQYF.

This clone was seen only once. The V and J genes are TRBV11-2 and TRBJ2-7, with D hard to call. This CDR3 comprises 16 residues. V was cut by 0 bases and J by 1 base, with 13 bases left in between. Germline CDR1 is SGHAT and CDR2 is FQNNGV. For the CDR3, the DNA is TGTGCCAGCAGCTTAGACCCCCGGTCACAGTCCTACGAGCAGTACTTC. Translation gives CASSLDPRSQSYEQYF. The whole variable domain, filled in from reference TRBV11-2 and TRBJ2-7, reads EAGVAQSPRYKIIEKRQSVAFWCNPISGHATLYWYQQILGQGPKLLIQFQNNGVVDDSQLPKDRFSAERLKGVDSTLKIQPAKLEDSAVYLCASSLDPRSQSYEQYFGPGTRLTVT.

The chain joins TRBV25-1 to TRBJ2-3; no clear D. Trimming removed 9 bases from V and 1 base from J, with 8 bases in between. Germline values: CDR1 MGHDK, CDR2 SYGVNS. The CDR3 is 12 residues long. The CDR3 protein is CASERGTDTQYF. The CDR3 DNA follows: TGTGCCAGTGAACGGGGCACAGATACGCAGTATTTT.

A remark on this clone: Other DNA sequences in the same sample also yield this CDR3. The CDR3 here is CASSRDRGGEQYF. The CDR3 coding sequence is TGTGCCAGCAGTCGGGACAGGGGAGGCGAGCAGTACTTC. The J gene is TRBJ2-7, the V gene TRBV2, with 10 bases identical to TRBD1. CDR3 size: 13 residues. Germline V CDR1 and CDR2: SNHLY, FYNNEI. Unmatched junction bases numbered 4, after V lost 5 bases and J lost 6 bases. The full variable domain, in which reference TRBV2 and TRBJ2-7 provide the parts outside the CDR3, is EPEVTQTPSHQVTQMGQEVILRCVPISNHLYFYWYRQILGQKVEFLVSFYNNEISEKSEIFDDQFSVERPDGSNFTLKIRSTKLEDSAMYFCASSRDRGGEQYFGPGTRLTVT.

The table lists this clone with a count of one. This chain links TRBV6-5 with TRBJ1-2; tentatively, D is TRBD1 (6 bases). The CDR3 sequence is 13 residues long. The V end was cut by 5 bases, the J end by 4 bases, with 11 bases between. CDR1 and CDR2 (germline): MNHEY, SVGAGI. The chain's CDR3 is CASSPQGTYGYTF. CDR3 bases: TGTGCCAGCAGTCCCCAGGGGACCTATGGCTACACCTTC.

CDR3 residues: CASSLMPDGAGANVLTF. As DNA, the CDR3 is TGCGCCAGCAGCCTAATGCCTGACGGAGCGGGGGCCAACGTCCTGACTTTC. The chain links TRBV5-1 to TRBJ2-6; no clear D. This CDR3 has 17 amino acids. Germline V gene data show CDR1 as SGHRS and CDR2 as YFSETQ. Trimming took 4 bases from V and 4 from J, leaving 18 bases between them. The entire variable domain, with the rest obtained from reference TRBV5-1 and TRBJ2-6, is as follows: KAGVTQTPRYLIKTRGQQVTLSCSPISGHRSVSWYQQTPGQGLQFLFEYFSETQRNKGNFPGRFSGRQFSNSRSEMNVSTLELGDSALYLCASSLMPDGAGANVLTFGAGSRLTVL.

This clone was observed a handful of times. The CDR3 here is CATSPGTGANTEAFF. DNA for the CDR3: TGTGCCACCAGCCCGGGCACAGGGGCTAACACTGAAGCTTTCTTT. The genes are TRBV15 and TRBJ1-1; 7 bases line up with TRBD1. V gave up 5 bases and J gave up 2 bases; unmatched junction bases: 8. CDR1 is LNHNV, CDR2 YYDKDF, per germline (reference sequence). The CDR3 has 15 residues.

V is TRBV10-1 and J is TRBJ2-5; D perhaps matches TRBD2 (6 bases). Germline lookup yields CDR1 WNHNN and CDR2 SYGVQD (reference sequence). V was trimmed by 10 bases and J by 0 bases, leaving 12 bases between them. The CDR3 has 13 residues. In nucleotides, the CDR3 is TGCGCCACCAACTCGGGGGACCAAGAGACCCAGTACTTC. It translates to CATNSGDQETQYF.

The gene calls are TRBV28 and TRBJ2-7, with a tentative D call TRBD1 (6 bases). CDR3 length: 13 amino acids. Trimming shortened V by 2 bases and J by 10 bases, and 15 bases separated the two germline ends. Germline values: CDR1 MDHEN, CDR2 SYDVKM. CDR3 bases: TGTGCCAGCAGTTTAGGGTCGGCAGGGGCTCAGTACTTC. Residues: CASSLGSAGAQYF.

The chain has TRBV9 and TRBJ2-7, with D perhaps TRBD2 (6 bases). V lost 4 bases, J lost 2 bases, and 13 bases lay in between. Germline V CDR1 and CDR2: SGDLS, YYNGEE. The CDR3 sequence is 14 residues long. The CDR3 loop is CASSPGDGPYEQYF. CDR3 nucleotide sequence: TGTGCCAGCAGCCCGGGGGACGGGCCCTACGAGCAGTACTTC. Full variable domain (remainder filled in from reference TRBV9 and TRBJ2-7): DSGVTQTPKHLITATGQRVTLRCSPRSGDLSVYWYQQSLDQGLQFLIQYYNGEERAKGNILERFSAQQFPDLHSELNLSSLELGDSALYFCASSPGDGPYEQYFGPGTRLTVT.

The chain couples TRBV5-1 to TRBJ2-3; possible D gene TRBD2, 6 bases. The CDR3 covers 16 residues. V lost 1 base to trimming and J lost 2 bases, with 14 bases between them. In germline, CDR1 is SGHRS, CDR2 YFSETQ. CDR3 in DNA: TGCGCCAGCAGCTTGCAGACTAGACCGGACACAGATACGCAGTATTTT. Translation gives CASSLQTRPDTDTQYF.

The chain carries TRBV5-6 and TRBJ2-2, with 8 bases identical to TRBD1. V lost 4 bases, J lost 6 bases, and 11 bases stayed unmatched. The CDR3 contains 16 residues. Germline CDR1 is SGHDT and CDR2 is YYEEEE. The CDR3 region has the DNA TGTGCCAGCAGCCCCCTTGTCAGGGGGCGTGCCGGGGAGCTGTTTTTT. It translates to CASSPLVRGRAGELFF.

V usage is TRBV10-2 and J usage is TRBJ1-1; TRBD1 is a possible D gene (6 bases). V lost 6 bases and J 2 bases, leaving 10 bases between the germline ends. Germline CDR1 WSHSY, CDR2 SAAADI. This CDR3 contains 13 residues. The CDR3 loop is CASRVQGNTEAFF. In nucleotides, the CDR3 is TGCGCCAGCAGAGTACAGGGTAACACTGAAGCTTTCTTT.

The CDR3 sequence: CASSYLKGQIDTEAFF. Here the CDR3 DNA reads TGTGCCAGCAGCTACCTCAAGGGACAGATAGACACTGAAGCTTTCTTT. The chain employs TRBV6-6 and TRBJ1-1; 7 bases are a match to TRBD1. Trimming at V came to 6 bases and at J to 3 bases, leaving 13 bases not matched to a gene. The CDR3 spans 16 residues. The germline V gene encodes CDR1 MNHNY and CDR2 SVGAGI (reference sequence).

This chain uses TRBV13 with TRBJ2-1; 7 bases are a match to TRBD2. The CDR3 extends over 16 amino acids. The trim removed 5 bases at V and 3 bases at J, leaving 10 bases unmatched. In germline, CDR1 is PRHDT, CDR2 FYEKMQ (reference sequence). This CDR3 is CASSTRTSQIYNEQFF. CDR3 coding DNA: TGTGCCAGCAGCACGCGGACTAGTCAAATCTACAATGAGCAGTTCTTC. The full variable domain, in which reference TRBV13 and TRBJ2-1 provide the parts outside the CDR3, is AAGVIQSPRHLIKEKRETATLKCYPIPRHDTVYWYQQGPGQDPQFLISFYEKMQSDKGSIPDRFSAQQFSDYHSELNMSSLELGDSALYFCASSTRTSQIYNEQFFGPGTRLTVL.

The J gene is TRBJ2-7, the V gene TRBV2; the D gene is possibly TRBD1 (6 bases). V was clipped by 6 bases and J by 3 bases, with 15 bases between them. CDR1 and CDR2 from the germline V gene are SNHLY and FYNNEI. The CDR3 sequence is 14 residues long. CDR3 sequence (DNA): TGTGCCAGCAGAAACAGGGACCTGGGCTACGAGCAGTACTTC. Translation: CASRNRDLGYEQYF.

The genes are TRBV6-5 and TRBJ1-5, with 7 positions matching TRBD1. V gave up 6 bases and J gave up 6 bases; unmatched junction bases: 8. Germline V CDR1 and CDR2: MNHEY, SVGAGI. This CDR3 has 14 residues. The CDR3 DNA reads as TGTGCCAGCAGACAGACAGGGTCGGCTCAGCCCCAGCATTTT. Translated, it gives CASRQTGSAQPQHF.

The gene calls are TRBV10-1 and TRBJ2-7; 8 nucleotides match TRBD2. The CDR3 contains 15 residues. J was trimmed by 3 bases and V by 7 bases; bases with no gene match: 11. The germline V gene encodes CDR1 WNHNN and CDR2 SYGVQD (reference sequence). The CDR3 sequence: CASKVSGGRGYEQYF. CDR3 nucleotides: TGCGCCAGCAAGGTTTCGGGGGGGAGAGGCTACGAGCAGTACTTC.

The chain couples TRBV19 to TRBJ2-3, with D tentatively TRBD2 (8 bases). This CDR3 comprises 17 residues. V lost 5 bases and J 7 bases, leaving 25 bases between the germline ends. Germline V lookup: CDR1 LNHDA, CDR2 SQIVND (reference sequence). The DNA of the CDR3 is TGTGCCAGTAGTCGGGAGGGGACAGCGACCTTGGGGAATACGCAGTATTTT. Protein sequence: CASSREGTATLGNTQYF.